Sequencing of this T cell receptor beta chain was carried out in a study of shared clonotypes between healthy human individuals. The wider study: Plates per donor: three CD4 naive, three CD4 memory, two CD8 naive, one CD8 memory. Study results and caveats: The naive CD4 repertoires of a handful of donors were compared, and around 5% of clonotypes were shared. There were few donors, and this limited the genetic and exposure-history diversity represented. An anticipated effect of sequencing depth on clonotype sharing among donors was recognized.

V was clipped by 0 bases and J by 0 bases, with 7 bases between them. The length of the CDR3 is 15 residues. Germline lookup yields CDR1 SGHTA and CDR2 FQGNSA. About this clone itself: What it recognizes is unknown.

Measured with immunoSEQ multiplex PCR; TCRdb has only the in-frame clones, and not every one. Here the sample spans about 1,800,000 clones, about 95% being singletons. CD45RO-negative cells were positively selected for CCR7, leaving out terminally differentiated effector memory CD45RA+ cells. The origin of this receptor is a man aged 18-30 years in good health. Sequenced input: naive CD8+ T cells sorted from blood. The gene calls are TRBV7-2 and TRBJ2-3; unclear D gene. Here the CDR3 DNA reads TGTGCCAGCAGCTTAGCTTCCGTTAGCACAGATACGCAGTATTTT. Translated: CASSLASVSTDTQYF.